Listed here are 26 T cell receptor beta chains from one sample, sequenced in a study of cytomegalovirus exposure and HLA in healthy donors (dated by TCRdb to the late 2010s). The library was made by the immunoSEQ multiplex PCR assay. For the multiplex PCR, a mixture combining 60 forward primers for TCR Vbeta segments and 13 reverse primers for TCR Jbeta segments was used. Sourced from immuneACCESS, this table was stored by TCRdb with only in-frame sequences that have V and J called. A share of the clones is absent; for the studies checked, an unresolved V gene accounts for under half, and the remainder has no known explanation. Across this sample there are roughly 80,000 clones, with approximately 66% seen only once. Under 4.5% of the sample comes from the top ten. The source material was PBMCs. The receptor source for this set is a male donor in good health and CMV-seropositive.

The chain uses TRBV28 and TRBJ1-5; the D gene is possibly TRBD1 (6 bases). CDR1 and CDR2 from the germline V gene are MDHEN and SYDVKM. Trimming removed 8 bases at V and 0 bases at J, with 8 bases between. The CDR3 covers 13 residues. The CDR3 nucleotides read TGTGCCAGCCGACAGGATAGCAATCAGCCCCAGCATTTT. Amino acids: CASRQDSNQPQHF.

Points on this clone: One end of the junction varies from germline; a read error may be responsible. The J gene is TRBJ1-5, the V gene TRBV28, with D perhaps TRBD1 (5 bases). The CDR3 contains 14 residues. Germline-derived CDR1 and CDR2 are MDHEN and SYDVKM. CDR3 in DNA: TGTGCCAGCAGTTCCCCGACAGTTCCGCGGCCCAGCATTTTT. It yields the protein CASSSPTVPRPSIF.

This clone was seen more than once but under ten times. The DNA of the CDR3 is TGTGCCAGCAGCTTAGCAGACAATGAGCAGTTCTTC. Its translation: CASSLADNEQFF. V usage is TRBV13 and J usage is TRBJ2-1; D gene ambiguous. V gave up 1 base and J gave up 5 bases, with 3 bases separating them. This CDR3 comprises 12 residues. The germline CDR1 and CDR2 sequences are PRHDT and FYEKMQ (reference sequence).

V is TRBV6-5 and J is TRBJ1-1; D is possibly TRBD1 (5 bases). The CDR3 extends over 14 amino acids. V lost 6 bases, J lost 6 bases, and 17 bases lay in between. CDR1 is MNHEY and CDR2 is SVGAGI in the germline V gene. The CDR3 here is CASSPGWGTSEAFF. The CDR3 bases are TGTGCCAGCAGCCCAGGGTGGGGGACTTCTGAAGCTTTCTTT.

The chain is built from TRBV7-3 and TRBJ1-1; D not resolved. V lost 4 bases and J lost 1, with 7 bases in between. The CDR3 sequence is 13 residues long. Germline V lookup: CDR1 SGHTA, CDR2 FQGTGA. The CDR3 nucleotides read TGTGCCAGCAGCTCAGACAAGAACACTGAAGCTTTCTTT. Protein: CASSSDKNTEAFF.

The J gene is TRBJ2-5, the V gene TRBV6-1; 7 nucleotides align to TRBD1. CDR1 MNHNS and CDR2 SASEGT come from the germline V gene. The V gene end was trimmed by 5 bases and the J gene end by 1 base; junction bases not matched to a gene: 4. The CDR3 is made up of 14 amino acids. CDR3: CASSPDRAQETQYF. The DNA for the CDR3 is TGTGCCAGCAGTCCCGACAGGGCCCAAGAGACCCAGTACTTC.

V gene TRBV5-6 combines with J gene TRBJ1-3, with D maybe TRBD1 (5 bases). Germline V CDR1 and CDR2: SGHDT, YYEEEE. The CDR3 length is 15 residues. With 5 bases removed from V and 4 bases from J, the gap between germline ends came to 16 bases. CDR3 nucleotides: TGTGCCAGCAGGGCCGGGACTCTGCGAGGAAACACCATATATTTT. It translates to CASRAGTLRGNTIYF.

This sequence joins TRBV29-1 and TRBJ2-3; D gene unclear. Trimming shortened V by 4 bases and J by 2 bases, and 16 bases separated the two germline ends. Germline loops: CDR1 SQVTM, CDR2 ANQGSEA. This CDR3 is 15 amino acids long. DNA for the CDR3: TGCAGCGTTGTGGGTGCGGTCACCTTCACAGATACGCAGTATTTT. Translating gives CSVVGAVTFTDTQYF.

This chain joins TRBV6-1 and TRBJ2-1; 10 bases map to TRBD2. Germline CDR1 and CDR2: MNHNS and SASEGT. The CDR3 length is 13 residues. J lost 8 bases, V lost 10 bases, and 8 bases had no gene match. CDR3 sequence reads: CATTAGGRDEQFF. CDR3 bases: TGTGCCACCACAGCGGGAGGGAGGGATGAGCAGTTCTTC.

The CDR3 is CASSIVASAPLSYNEQFF. In DNA form, the CDR3 reads TGTGCCAGTAGTATCGTGGCTAGCGCACCCTTATCCTACAATGAGCAGTTCTTC. The chain recombines TRBV19 with TRBJ2-1; possibly TRBD2 for D (6 bases). Germline loops: CDR1 LNHDA, CDR2 SQIVND (reference sequence). V was trimmed by 3 bases and J by 1 base, leaving 19 bases between them. This CDR3 spans 18 amino acids.

The chain uses TRBV6-4 and TRBJ2-5; 16 bases are a match to TRBD2. With 2 bases clipped from V and 6 bases from J, the junction kept 12 bases outside the gene matches. The CDR3 has 19 residues. Per the germline V gene, CDR1 is MRHNA and CDR2 is SNTAGT. The CDR3 coding sequence is TGTGCCAGCAGTGACCCGGGACTAGCGGGAGGGCCCCCGAGGAAGACCCAGTACTTC. Protein: CASSDPGLAGGPPRKTQYF.

In its sample, this clone was seen a few times. The rearrangement links TRBV2 to TRBJ1-2, with D uncertain. Trimming took 4 bases from V and 8 from J, leaving 14 bases between them. Germline V gene lookup returns CDR1 SNHLY and CDR2 FYNNEI. The CDR3 is 13 amino acids. CDR3 amino acids: CASSGIVIRGYTF. CDR3 sequence (DNA): TGTGCCAGCAGTGGCATAGTCATTCGGGGCTACACCTTC.

The chain joins TRBV9 to TRBJ1-1; D is perhaps TRBD1 (5 bases). CDR1 and CDR2 (germline): SGDLS, YYNGEE. The CDR3 consists of 13 residues. V dropped 5 bases and J dropped 8 bases, with 16 bases sitting between them. CDR3 sequence reads: CASRPVGPGEAFF. CDR3 bases: TGTGCCAGCAGACCAGTGGGGCCGGGCGAAGCTTTCTTT. Full variable domain (rest looked up from reference TRBV9 and TRBJ1-1): DSGVTQTPKHLITATGQRVTLRCSPRSGDLSVYWYQQSLDQGLQFLIQYYNGEERAKGNILERFSAQQFPDLHSELNLSSLELGDSALYFCASRPVGPGEAFFGQGTRLTVV.

CDR3 sequence reads: CASSISVTVNTEAFF. The CDR3 DNA follows: TGTGCCAGTAGTATCTCCGTGACAGTAAACACTGAAGCTTTCTTT. This sequence joins TRBV19 and TRBJ1-1; TRBD1 might be the D (5 bases). Trimming took 3 bases from V and 2 from J, leaving 13 bases between them. The CDR3 runs to 15 residues. Germline CDR1 and CDR2: LNHDA and SQIVND (reference sequence).

This clone was observed a handful of times. The chain links TRBV10-3 to TRBJ1-1, with TRBD1 identical over 7 bases. V dropped 3 bases and J dropped 1; count of bases not matched to a gene: 5. The CDR3 has 15 amino acids. The germline V gene encodes CDR1 ENHRY and CDR2 SYGVKD. This CDR3 is CAISEPGQRNTEAFF. CDR3 bases: TGTGCCATCAGTGAACCGGGACAGAGGAACACTGAAGCTTTCTTT.

The V gene is TRBV10-3, the J gene TRBJ2-2; D possibly corresponds to TRBD1 (6 bases). Trimming took 0 bases from V and 1 from J, leaving 9 bases between them. Germline V gene lookup returns CDR1 ENHRY and CDR2 SYGVKD. The CDR3 covers 16 residues. In DNA form, the CDR3 reads TGTGCCATCAGTGAGTCGGGGACACTGAACACCGGGGAGCTGTTTTTT. The encoded protein is CAISESGTLNTGELFF.

This clone was counted only a few times. The chain couples TRBV19 to TRBJ2-1; TRBD2 matches at 7 bases. CDR1 LNHDA and CDR2 SQIVND come from the germline V gene (reference sequence). The CDR3 totals 15 residues. Losses at the gene ends were 11 bases for V and 5 bases for J; bases not matched to a gene: 15. CDR3 sequence: CACSLLARGNNEQFF. CDR3 nucleotide sequence: TGTGCCTGCTCTCTACTAGCGCGAGGCAACAATGAGCAGTTCTTC.

This chain links TRBV7-9 with TRBJ2-1; 12 positions match TRBD1. This CDR3 has 15 amino acids. Trimming cost V 7 bases and J 5 bases; bases outside gene matches: 6. The germline V gene has CDR1 SEHNR and CDR2 FQNEAQ (reference sequence). This CDR3 is CASILGQGANNEQFF. DNA of the CDR3: TGTGCCAGCATTCTGGGACAGGGGGCTAACAATGAGCAGTTCTTC.

The V gene is TRBV19, the J gene TRBJ1-5; no clear D gene. CDR1 and CDR2 (germline): LNHDA, SQIVND (reference sequence). CDR3 length: 14 amino acids. Trimming took 5 bases from V and 2 from J, leaving 10 bases between them. The CDR3 here is CASSRREGNQPQHF. The CDR3 nucleotides are TGTGCCAGTAGTCGTAGGGAGGGCAATCAGCCCCAGCATTTT.

This chain joins TRBV7-9 and TRBJ2-5; tentative D call: TRBD1 (5 bases). This CDR3 is 12 amino acids long. Per germline, CDR1 SEHNR and CDR2 FQNEAQ (reference sequence). V was cut by 11 bases and J by 5 bases, with 15 bases left in between. CDR3 bases: TGTGCCTATGGGGCGGTAAGCGAGACCCAGTACTTC. Residues: CAYGAVSETQYF.

A few counts support this clone. V is TRBV28 and J is TRBJ1-6, with 7 bases identical to TRBD1. The V and J ends lost 4 bases and 7 bases, in that order; junction bases with no gene match: 10. Germline V CDR1 and CDR2: MDHEN, SYDVKM. The CDR3 is 16 residues long. The DNA of the CDR3 is TGTGCCAGCAGTTCCGACAGGGTATTTGGAAATTCACCCCTCCACTTT. Its protein product is CASSSDRVFGNSPLHF.

The chain couples TRBV30 to TRBJ1-4; D gene unclear. The germline gives CDR1 GTSNPN, CDR2 SVGIG (reference sequence). The CDR3 runs to 13 residues. Trimming cost V 5 bases and J 5 bases, with 12 bases left between them. This chain's CDR3 is CAWSGDQNEKLFF. As DNA, the CDR3 is TGTGCCTGGTCAGGCGACCAGAATGAAAAACTGTTTTTT.

This chain links TRBV2 with TRBJ1-5; TRBD1 agrees at 9 bases. Germline V CDR1 and CDR2: SNHLY, FYNNEI. Losses at the gene ends were 8 bases for V and 15 bases for J; bases not matched to a gene: 11. The CDR3 totals 12 residues. The CDR3 nucleotides are TGTGCCAGCGAGGACAGGGGAGCCCAGCCGCATTTT. This gives the protein CASEDRGAQPHF.

This clone came up a few times. J is TRBJ2-7 and V is TRBV5-1, with 14 positions matching TRBD2. Germline trimming cut 3 bases from V and 4 bases from J; bases unmatched to any gene: 6. The CDR3 length is 16 residues. Germline V CDR1 and CDR2: SGHRS, YFSETQ. CDR3 nucleotides: TGCGCCAGCAGCTCTGAAGGGACTAGCGGGAGATACGAGCAGTACTTC. Protein product: CASSSEGTSGRYEQYF.

V and J are TRBV6-1 and TRBJ2-7; tentatively, D is TRBD2 (6 bases). This CDR3 has 15 amino acids. Germline loops: CDR1 MNHNS, CDR2 SASEGT. V lost 4 bases, J lost 2 bases, and 15 bases lay in between. In nucleotides, the CDR3 is TGTGCCAGCAGTGGAACCGGGACTCAACCCTACGAGCAGTACTTC. It encodes CASSGTGTQPYEQYF.

This clone was detected a few times. V gene TRBV10-3 combines with J gene TRBJ2-1; D may be TRBD1 (5 bases). CDR3 size: 15 residues. Germline CDR1 ENHRY, CDR2 SYGVKD. Trimming pared 0 bases from V and 5 bases from J, leaving 11 bases between. The CDR3 nucleotides are TGTGCCATCAGTGAGTCCGGGCCCAGGGACAATGAGCAGTTCTTC. Protein: CAISESGPRDNEQFF.